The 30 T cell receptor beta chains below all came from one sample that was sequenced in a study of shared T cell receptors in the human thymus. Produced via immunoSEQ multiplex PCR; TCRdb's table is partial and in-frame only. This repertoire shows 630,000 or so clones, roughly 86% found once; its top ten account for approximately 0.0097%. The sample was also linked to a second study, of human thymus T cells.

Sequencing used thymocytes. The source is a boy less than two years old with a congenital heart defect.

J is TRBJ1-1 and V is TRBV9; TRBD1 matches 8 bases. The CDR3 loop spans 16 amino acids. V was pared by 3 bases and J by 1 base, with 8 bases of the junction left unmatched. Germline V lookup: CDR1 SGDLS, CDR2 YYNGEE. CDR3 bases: TGTGCCAGCAGCGCGGATCAGGGGGCAAGGAACACTGAAGCTTTCTTT. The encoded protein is CASSADQGARNTEAFF. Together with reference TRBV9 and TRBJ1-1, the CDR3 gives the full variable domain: DSGVTQTPKHLITATGQRVTLRCSPRSGDLSVYWYQQSLDQGLQFLIQYYNGEERAKGNILERFSAQQFPDLHSELNLSSLELGDSALYFCASSADQGARNTEAFFGQGTRLTVV.

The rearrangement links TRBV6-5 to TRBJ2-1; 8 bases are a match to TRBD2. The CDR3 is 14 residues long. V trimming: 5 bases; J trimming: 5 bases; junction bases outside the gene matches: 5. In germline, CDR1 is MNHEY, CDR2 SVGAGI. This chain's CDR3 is CASSGLAPNNEQFF. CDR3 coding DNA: TGTGCCAGCAGTGGACTAGCACCTAACAATGAGCAGTTCTTC.

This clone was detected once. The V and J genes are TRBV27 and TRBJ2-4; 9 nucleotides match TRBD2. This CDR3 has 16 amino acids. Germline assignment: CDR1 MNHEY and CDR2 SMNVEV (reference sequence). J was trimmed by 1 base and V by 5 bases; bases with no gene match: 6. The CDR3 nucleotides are TGTGCCAGCAGTAACATAGCGGGAGTGGCCAAAAACATTCAGTACTTC. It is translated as CASSNIAGVAKNIQYF.

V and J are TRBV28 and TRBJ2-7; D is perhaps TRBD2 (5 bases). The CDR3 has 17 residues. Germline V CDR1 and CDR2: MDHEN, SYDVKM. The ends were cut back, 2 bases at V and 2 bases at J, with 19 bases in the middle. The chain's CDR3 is CASSLRLSRTDAYEQYF. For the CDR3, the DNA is TGTGCCAGCAGTTTACGTCTTTCCAGGACTGACGCCTACGAGCAGTACTTC.

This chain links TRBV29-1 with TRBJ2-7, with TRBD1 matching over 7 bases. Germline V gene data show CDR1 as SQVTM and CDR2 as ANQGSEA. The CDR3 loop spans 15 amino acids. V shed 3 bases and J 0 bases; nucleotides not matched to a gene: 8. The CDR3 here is CSVDMNRGSSYEQYF. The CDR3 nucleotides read TGCAGCGTTGATATGAACAGGGGAAGCTCCTACGAGCAGTACTTC.

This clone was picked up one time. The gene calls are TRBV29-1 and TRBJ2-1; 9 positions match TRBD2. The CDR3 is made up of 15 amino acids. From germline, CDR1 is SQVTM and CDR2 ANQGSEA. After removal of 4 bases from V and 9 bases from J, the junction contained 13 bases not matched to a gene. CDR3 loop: CSVAPVLAGGLEQFF. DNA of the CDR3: TGCAGCGTTGCCCCCGTACTAGCGGGCGGGCTTGAGCAGTTCTTC.

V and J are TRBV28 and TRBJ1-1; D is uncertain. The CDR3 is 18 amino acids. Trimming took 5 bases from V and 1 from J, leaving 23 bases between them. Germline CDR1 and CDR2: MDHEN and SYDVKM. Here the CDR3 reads CASSTFETIALPNTEAFF. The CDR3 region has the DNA TGTGCCAGCAGTACTTTTGAGACAATTGCTTTACCGAACACTGAAGCTTTCTTT.

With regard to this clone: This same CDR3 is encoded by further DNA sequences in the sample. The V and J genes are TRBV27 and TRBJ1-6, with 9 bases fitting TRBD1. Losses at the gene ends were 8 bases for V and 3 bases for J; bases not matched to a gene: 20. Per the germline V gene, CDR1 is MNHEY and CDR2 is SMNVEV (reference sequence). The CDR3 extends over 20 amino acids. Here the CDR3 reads CASSPSNTGTGRNYNSPLHF. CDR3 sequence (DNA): TGTGCCAGCTCGCCATCTAATACCGGGACAGGGAGGAACTATAATTCACCCCTCCACTTT.

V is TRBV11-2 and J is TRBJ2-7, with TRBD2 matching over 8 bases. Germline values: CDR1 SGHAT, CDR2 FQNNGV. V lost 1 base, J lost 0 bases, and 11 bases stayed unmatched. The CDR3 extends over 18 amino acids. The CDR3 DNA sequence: TGTGCCAGCAGCTTAGGAGGGGGGACTAGTCTATACTCCTACGAGCAGTACTTC. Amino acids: CASSLGGGTSLYSYEQYF.

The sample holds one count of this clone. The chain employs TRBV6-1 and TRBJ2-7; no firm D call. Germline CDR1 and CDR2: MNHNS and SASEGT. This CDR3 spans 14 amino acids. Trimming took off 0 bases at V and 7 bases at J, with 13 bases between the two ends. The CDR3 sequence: CASSEARLVHEQYF. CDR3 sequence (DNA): TGTGCCAGCAGTGAAGCGCGTCTGGTCCATGAGCAGTACTTC.

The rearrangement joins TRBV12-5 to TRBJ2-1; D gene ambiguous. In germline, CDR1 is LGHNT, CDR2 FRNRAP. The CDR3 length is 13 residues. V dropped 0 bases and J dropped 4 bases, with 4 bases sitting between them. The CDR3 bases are TGTGCTAGTGGTTTGGTATCTTACAATGAGCAGTTCTTC. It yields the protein CASGLVSYNEQFF.

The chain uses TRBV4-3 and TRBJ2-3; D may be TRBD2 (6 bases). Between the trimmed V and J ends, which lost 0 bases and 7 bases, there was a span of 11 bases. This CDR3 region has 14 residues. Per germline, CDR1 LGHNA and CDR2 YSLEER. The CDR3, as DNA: TGCGCCAGCAGCCAAGAAAGGAGGGACTATACGCAGTATTTT. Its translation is CASSQERRDYTQYF.

CDR3 bases: TGTGCCAGCAGCCCCTTAGATACGCAGTATTTT. Translated: CASSPLDTQYF. This chain links TRBV13 with TRBJ2-3; no definite D call. The V gene lost 5 bases and the J gene lost 5 bases, with 5 bases spanning the gap. Germline lookup yields CDR1 PRHDT and CDR2 FYEKMQ (reference sequence). This CDR3 comprises 11 residues.

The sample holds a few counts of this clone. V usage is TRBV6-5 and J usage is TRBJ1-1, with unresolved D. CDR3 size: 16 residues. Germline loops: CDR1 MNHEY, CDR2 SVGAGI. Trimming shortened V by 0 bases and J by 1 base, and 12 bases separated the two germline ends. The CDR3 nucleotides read TGTGCCAGCAGTTACTCCTTAATCGGTAGGAACACTGAAGCTTTCTTT. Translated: CASSYSLIGRNTEAFF.

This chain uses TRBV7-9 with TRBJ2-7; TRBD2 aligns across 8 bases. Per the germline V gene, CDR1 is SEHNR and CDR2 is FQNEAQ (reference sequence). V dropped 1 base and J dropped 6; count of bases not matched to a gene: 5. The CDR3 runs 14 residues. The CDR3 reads CASSLVGGGFEQYF. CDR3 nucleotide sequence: TGTGCCAGCAGCTTAGTCGGGGGGGGGTTCGAGCAGTACTTC.

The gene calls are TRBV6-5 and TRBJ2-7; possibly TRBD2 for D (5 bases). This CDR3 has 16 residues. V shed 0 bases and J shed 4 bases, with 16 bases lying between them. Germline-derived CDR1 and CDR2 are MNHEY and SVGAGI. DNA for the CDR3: TGTGCCAGCAGTTACTCGAGCCGGCGGAGACTATACGAGCAGTACTTC. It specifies CASSYSSRRRLYEQYF.

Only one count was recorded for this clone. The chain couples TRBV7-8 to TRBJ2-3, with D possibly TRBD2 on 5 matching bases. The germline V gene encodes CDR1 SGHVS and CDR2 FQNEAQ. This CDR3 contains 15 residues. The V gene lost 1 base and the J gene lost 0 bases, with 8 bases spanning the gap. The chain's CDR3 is CASSLDWTSTDTQYF. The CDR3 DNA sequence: TGTGCCAGCAGCTTAGACTGGACTAGCACAGATACGCAGTATTTT.

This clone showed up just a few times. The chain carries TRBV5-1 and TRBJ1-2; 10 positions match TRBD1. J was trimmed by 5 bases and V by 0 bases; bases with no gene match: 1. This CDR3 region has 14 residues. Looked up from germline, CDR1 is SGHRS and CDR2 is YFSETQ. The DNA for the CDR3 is TGCGCCAGCAGCTTGGGGGACAGGGGATATGGCTACACCTTC. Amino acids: CASSLGDRGYGYTF.

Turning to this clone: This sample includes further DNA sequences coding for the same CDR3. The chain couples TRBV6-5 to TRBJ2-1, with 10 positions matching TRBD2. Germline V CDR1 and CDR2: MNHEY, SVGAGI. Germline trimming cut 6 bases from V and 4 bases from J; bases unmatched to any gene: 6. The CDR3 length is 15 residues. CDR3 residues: CASSLGTSAYNEQFF. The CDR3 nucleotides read TGTGCCAGCAGCTTAGGGACTAGCGCTTACAATGAGCAGTTCTTC.

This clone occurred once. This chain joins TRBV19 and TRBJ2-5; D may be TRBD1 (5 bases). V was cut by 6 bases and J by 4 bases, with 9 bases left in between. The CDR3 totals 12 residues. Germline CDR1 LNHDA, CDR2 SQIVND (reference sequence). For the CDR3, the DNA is TGTGCCAGTAGAGGGGCAGCAGAGACCCAGTACTTC. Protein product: CASRGAAETQYF.

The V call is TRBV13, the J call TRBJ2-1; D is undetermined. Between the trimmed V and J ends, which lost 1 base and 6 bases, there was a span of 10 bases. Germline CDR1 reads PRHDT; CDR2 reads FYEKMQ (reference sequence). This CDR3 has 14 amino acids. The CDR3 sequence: CASSLDEALNEQFF. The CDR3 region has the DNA TGTGCCAGCAGCTTAGACGAAGCACTCAATGAGCAGTTCTTC.

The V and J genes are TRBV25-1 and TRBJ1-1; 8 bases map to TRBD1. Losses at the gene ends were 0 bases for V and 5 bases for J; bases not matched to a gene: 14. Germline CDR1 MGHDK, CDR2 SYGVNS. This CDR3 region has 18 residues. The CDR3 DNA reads TGTGCCAGCAGTGAATATCAAACTAAGACAGGGGCTCTGACTGAAGCTTTCTTT. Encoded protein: CASSEYQTKTGALTEAFF.

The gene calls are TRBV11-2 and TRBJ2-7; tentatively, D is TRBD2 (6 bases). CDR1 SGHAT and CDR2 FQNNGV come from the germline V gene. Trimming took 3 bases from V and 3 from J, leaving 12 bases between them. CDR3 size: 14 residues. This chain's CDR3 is CASSLGTGLYEQYF. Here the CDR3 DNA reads TGTGCCAGCAGCTTGGGGACGGGACTCTACGAGCAGTACTTC.

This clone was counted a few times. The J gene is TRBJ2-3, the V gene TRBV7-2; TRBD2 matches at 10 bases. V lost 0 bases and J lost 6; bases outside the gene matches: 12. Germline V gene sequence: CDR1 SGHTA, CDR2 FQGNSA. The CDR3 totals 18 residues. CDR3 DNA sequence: TGTGCCAGCAGCTTAGCGCTAGGACTAGCGGTTCCATGGGATACGCAGTATTTT. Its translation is CASSLALGLAVPWDTQYF.

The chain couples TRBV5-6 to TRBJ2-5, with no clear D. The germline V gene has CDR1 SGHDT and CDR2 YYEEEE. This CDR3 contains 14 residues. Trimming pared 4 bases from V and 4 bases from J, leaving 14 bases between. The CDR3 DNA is TGTGCCAGCAGCCGCCTTGACAAGCCAGAGACCCAGTACTTC. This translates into CASSRLDKPETQYF.

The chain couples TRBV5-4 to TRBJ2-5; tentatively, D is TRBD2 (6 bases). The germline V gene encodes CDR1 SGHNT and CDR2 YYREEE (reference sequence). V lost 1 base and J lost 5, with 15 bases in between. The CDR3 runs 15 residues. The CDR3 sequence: CASSLREDYSETQYF. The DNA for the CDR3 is TGTGCCAGCAGCTTGCGAGAGGACTACTCGGAGACCCAGTACTTC.

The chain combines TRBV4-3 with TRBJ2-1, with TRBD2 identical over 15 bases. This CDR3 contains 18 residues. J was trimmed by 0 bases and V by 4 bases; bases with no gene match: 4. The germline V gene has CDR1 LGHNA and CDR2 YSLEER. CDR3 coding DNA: TGCGCCAGCAGCCCCGGGACTAGCGGGAGGAGCTCCTACAATGAGCAGTTCTTC. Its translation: CASSPGTSGRSSYNEQFF.

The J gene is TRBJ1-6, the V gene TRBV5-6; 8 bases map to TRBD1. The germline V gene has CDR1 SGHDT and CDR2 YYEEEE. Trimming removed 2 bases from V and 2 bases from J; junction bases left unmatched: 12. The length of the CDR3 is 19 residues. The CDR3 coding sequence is TGTGCCAGCAGCTTTCCGATTGACAGGGGAATTACCTATAATTCACCCCTCCACTTT. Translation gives CASSFPIDRGITYNSPLHF.

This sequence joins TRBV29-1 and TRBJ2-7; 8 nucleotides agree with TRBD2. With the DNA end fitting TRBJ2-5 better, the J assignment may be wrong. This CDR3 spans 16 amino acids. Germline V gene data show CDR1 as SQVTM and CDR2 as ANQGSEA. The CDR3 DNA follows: TGCAGCTCTAGGGGGGGCAGCGGGAGAGTGCAAGAGACCCAGTACTTC. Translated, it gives CSSRGGSGRVQETQYF.

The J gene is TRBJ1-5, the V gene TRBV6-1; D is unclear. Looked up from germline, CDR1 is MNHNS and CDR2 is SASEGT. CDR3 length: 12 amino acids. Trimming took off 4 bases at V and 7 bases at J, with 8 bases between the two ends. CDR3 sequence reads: CASSARNQPQHF. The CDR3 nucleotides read TGTGCCAGCAGTGCTAGGAACCAGCCCCAGCATTTT.